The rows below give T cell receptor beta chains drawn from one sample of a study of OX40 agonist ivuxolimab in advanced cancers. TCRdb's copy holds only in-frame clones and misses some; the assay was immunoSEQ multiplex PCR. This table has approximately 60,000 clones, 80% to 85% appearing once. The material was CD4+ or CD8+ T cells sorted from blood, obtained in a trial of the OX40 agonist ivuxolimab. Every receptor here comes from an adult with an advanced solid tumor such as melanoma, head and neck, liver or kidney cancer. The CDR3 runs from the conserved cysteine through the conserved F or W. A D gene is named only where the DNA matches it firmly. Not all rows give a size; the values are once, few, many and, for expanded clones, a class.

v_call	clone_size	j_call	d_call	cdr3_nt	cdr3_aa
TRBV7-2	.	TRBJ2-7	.	TGTGCCAGCAACGCCGGGATCCCTAAGGGGGAGCAGTACTTC	CASNAGIPKGEQYF
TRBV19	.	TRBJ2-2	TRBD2	TGTGCCAGTAGTCCACTAGCGGGAGTTGGGGAGCTGTTTTTT	CASSPLAGVGELFF
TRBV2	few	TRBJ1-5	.	TGTGCCAGCAGCGATCTAGGGGGGTTTCAGCCCCAGCATTTT	CASSDLGGFQPQHF
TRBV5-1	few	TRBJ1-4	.	TGCGCCAGCAGCTTGGTGGCAGGGTCGGAAAAACTGTTTTTT	CASSLVAGSEKLFF
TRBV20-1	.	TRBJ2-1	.	TGCAGTGCTAGTCCGAGCAATGAGCAGTTCTTC	CSASPSNEQFF
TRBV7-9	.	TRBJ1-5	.	TGTGCCAGCAGCTTAGCGTACGACGGACGGTCAAATCAGCCCCAGCATTTT	CASSLAYDGRSNQPQHF
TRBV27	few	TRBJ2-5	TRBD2	TGTGCCAGCAGGCGCTTGACTAGCGGGGGGACAGAGACCCAGTACTTC	CASRRLTSGGTETQYF
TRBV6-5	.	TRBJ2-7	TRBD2	TGTGCCAGCAGTTACTCGACCAGCGGGAGCTACGAGCAGTACTTC	CASSYSTSGSYEQYF
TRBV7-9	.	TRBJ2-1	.	TGTGCCAGCAGCTCCCCCCTACAGATCAGCTCCTACAATGAGCAGTTCTTC	CASSSPLQISSYNEQFF
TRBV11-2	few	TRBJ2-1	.	TGTGCCAGCAGCCTCCGGACCAATGAGCAGTTCTTC	CASSLRTNEQFF
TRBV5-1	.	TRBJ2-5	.	TGCGCCAGCAGCTTGAGGCAAGGGGTTCAAGAGACCCAGTACTTC	CASSLRQGVQETQYF
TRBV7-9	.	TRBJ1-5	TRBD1	TGTGCCAGCAGCGCAAAAGGGGGACAGAATCAGCCCCAGCATTTT	CASSAKGGQNQPQHF
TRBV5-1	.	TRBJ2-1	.	TGCGCCAGCAGCTGGGGGGGACAGGACAATGAGCAGTTCTTC	CASSWGGQDNEQFF
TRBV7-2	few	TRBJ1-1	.	TGTGCCAGCAGCCCAACCGCCGGGACGGGGCGGACTGAAGCTTTCTTT	CASSPTAGTGRTEAFF
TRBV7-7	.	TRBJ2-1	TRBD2	TGTGCCAGCAGACGGCCGGGACTAGCGGGGCACAATGAGCAGTTCTTC	CASRRPGLAGHNEQFF
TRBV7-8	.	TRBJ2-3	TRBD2	TGTGCCAGCAGCTTAGCGACAGCGGGGGGCCCGGATACGCAGTATTTT	CASSLATAGGPDTQYF
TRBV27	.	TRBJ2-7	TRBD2	TGTGCCGGTAAAAAAGAAACTAGCGGGGGGCCTCACCTTATCTACGAGCAGTACTTC	CAGKKETSGGPHLIYEQYF
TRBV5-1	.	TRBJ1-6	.	TGCGCCAGCAAAGACGGGGATAATTCACCCCTCCACTTT	CASKDGDNSPLHF
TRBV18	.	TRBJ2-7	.	TGTGCCAGCTCACCGGGGGGCGCTTCGGGCGAGCAGTACTTC	CASSPGGASGEQYF
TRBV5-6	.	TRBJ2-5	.	TGTGCCAGCAGCCCGGGTGGCTGGGGGCAAGAGACCCAGTACTTC	CASSPGGWGQETQYF
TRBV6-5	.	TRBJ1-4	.	TGTGCCAGCAGATCCGGGCCTAGTAATGAAAAACTGTTTTTT	CASRSGPSNEKLFF
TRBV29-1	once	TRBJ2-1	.	TGCAGCGTTGAAGCCCGACAGAATTTATACAATGAGCAGTTCTTC	CSVEARQNLYNEQFF
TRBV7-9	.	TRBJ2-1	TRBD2	TGTGCCAGCAGCTTCCCGGGACTAGCGAGCTCCTACAATGAGCAGTTCTTC	CASSFPGLASSYNEQFF
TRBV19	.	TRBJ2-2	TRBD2	TGTGCCAGTAGTATACACAACAGCGGGGGGGCCCGAACCGGGGAGCTGTTTTTT	CASSIHNSGGARTGELFF
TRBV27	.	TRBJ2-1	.	TGTGCCAGCAGTCTCCTCAATGAGCAGTTCTTC	CASSLLNEQFF
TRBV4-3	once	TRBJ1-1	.	TGCGCCAGCAGCCAAGATAGGCGACGCGCTTTATTGAACACTGAAGCTTTCTTT	CASSQDRRRALLNTEAFF
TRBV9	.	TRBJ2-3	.	TGTGCCAGCAGCGGTCCCGGAGGCTCCACAGATACGCAGTATTTT	CASSGPGGSTDTQYF
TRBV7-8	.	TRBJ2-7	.	TGTGCCAGCAGCTTAGCGGGATGGGTCTACGAGCAGTACTTC	CASSLAGWVYEQYF
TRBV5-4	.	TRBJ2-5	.	TGTGCCAGCAGCTTGCTGGGGAAAGAGACCCAGTACTTC	CASSLLGKETQYF
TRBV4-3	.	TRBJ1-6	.	TGCGCCAGCAGCCAAGATCGCACCTCACCCCTCCACTTT	CASSQDRTSPLHF
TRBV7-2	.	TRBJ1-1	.	TGTGCCAGGGTACGGCAAATGAACACTGAAGCTTTCTTT	CARVRQMNTEAFF
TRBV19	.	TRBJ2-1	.	TGTGCCAGTAGAGGGGCGGGCTATAACAATGAGCAGTTCTTC	CASRGAGYNNEQFF
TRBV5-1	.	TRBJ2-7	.	TGCGCCAGCAGCTTGGCCACTTCGCTGAGCTCCTACGAGCAGTACTTC	CASSLATSLSSYEQYF
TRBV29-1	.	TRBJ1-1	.	TGCAGCGTTGTTTCACAGCCGAACACTGAAGCTTTCTTT	CSVVSQPNTEAFF
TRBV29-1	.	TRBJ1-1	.	TGCAGCGTTGTTGGGGCGGGTCTGAACACTGAAGCTTTCTTT	CSVVGAGLNTEAFF
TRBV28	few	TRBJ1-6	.	TGTGCCAGCATTGGGACCCCTCGGGGCGGGAGACCCCTCCACTTT	CASIGTPRGGRPLHF
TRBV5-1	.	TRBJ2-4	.	TGCGCCAGCAGCTTGGGGGCGGCGGATAACATTCAGTACTTC	CASSLGAADNIQYF
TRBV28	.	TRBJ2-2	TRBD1	TGTGCCAGCAGCGCCTTTGGCAGGGGGCGATGGGTCACCGGGGAGCTGTTTTTT	CASSAFGRGRWVTGELFF
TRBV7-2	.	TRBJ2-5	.	TGTGCCAGCAGCTTAGTGGGCGGCCAAGAGACCCAGTACTTC	CASSLVGGQETQYF
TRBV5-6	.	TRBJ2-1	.	TGTGCCAGCAGCCACAGGGACTATAACGATGAGCAGTTCTTC	CASSHRDYNDEQFF
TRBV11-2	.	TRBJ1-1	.	TGTGCCAGCAGCTCGGACTCCTCATGGGGGAACACTGAAGCTTTCTTT	CASSSDSSWGNTEAFF
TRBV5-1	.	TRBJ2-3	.	TGCGCCAGCAGCTTGGAAGGGGCCGAGGGTACGCAGTATTTT	CASSLEGAEGTQYF
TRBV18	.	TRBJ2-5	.	TGTGCCAGCTCACCCGTCGCCAGCGGGGAGACCCAGTACTTC	CASSPVASGETQYF
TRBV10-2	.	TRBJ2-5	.	TGCGCCAGCCGAGACAGGATAGAGACCCAGTACTTC	CASRDRIETQYF
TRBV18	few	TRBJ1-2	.	TGTGCCAGCTCACCACTACAGGAGGAAGGCTACACCTTC	CASSPLQEEGYTF
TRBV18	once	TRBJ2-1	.	TGTGCCAGCTCACCAGAAGGGAGTCAGCAGTTCTTC	CASSPEGSQQFF
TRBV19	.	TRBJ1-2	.	TGTGCCAGTAGTATAGACTCCTCTAACTATGGCTACACCTTC	CASSIDSSNYGYTF
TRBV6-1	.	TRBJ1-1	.	TGTGCCAGCAGTGCCGTTCTGGAGGACACTGAAGCTTTCTTT	CASSAVLEDTEAFF
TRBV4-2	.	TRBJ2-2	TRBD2	TGTGCCAGCAGCCAAGATCGGCTAGCGGGGAACACCGGGGAGCTGTTTTTT	CASSQDRLAGNTGELFF
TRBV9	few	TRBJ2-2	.	TGTGCCAGCAGCGTAGCGGGAGATGGGACCGGGGAGCTGTTTTTT	CASSVAGDGTGELFF
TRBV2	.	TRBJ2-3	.	TGTGCCAGCAGTGAGGAGGCCACAGATACGCAGTATTTT	CASSEEATDTQYF
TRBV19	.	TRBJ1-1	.	TGTGCCAGTAGTATTGCGGCACTAACTGAAGCTTTCTTT	CASSIAALTEAFF